This T cell receptor beta chain was captured in a study of T cells expressing NK-cell markers. Reanalyzing the 5' RACE reads, TCRdb keeps one entry per CDR3 protein, without DNA. The sample features roughly 160,000 distinct CDR3 sequences, with less than 20% in its top ten. Study-level findings and limits: The leading position in the CD3+CD56-NKG2C+ fraction of several donors also went to these clonotypes. Clones of NKG2C+ T cells that had expanded were of unclear HCMV specificity.

This CDR3 region has 14 residues. Germline values: CDR1 MNHEY, CDR2 SVGEGT. About this clonotype itself: What it binds is unknown.

The TCR was taken from a woman between 18 and 70 years old in good health. V usage is TRBV6-2 or TRBV6-3 and J usage is TRBJ1-1. Sequencing input: blood T cells: a sorted CD56 or NKG2C T cell subset, CD4+ or CD8+ T cells, or bulk PBMC T cells (not recorded which). The CDR3 loop reads CASITDSVNTEAFF.